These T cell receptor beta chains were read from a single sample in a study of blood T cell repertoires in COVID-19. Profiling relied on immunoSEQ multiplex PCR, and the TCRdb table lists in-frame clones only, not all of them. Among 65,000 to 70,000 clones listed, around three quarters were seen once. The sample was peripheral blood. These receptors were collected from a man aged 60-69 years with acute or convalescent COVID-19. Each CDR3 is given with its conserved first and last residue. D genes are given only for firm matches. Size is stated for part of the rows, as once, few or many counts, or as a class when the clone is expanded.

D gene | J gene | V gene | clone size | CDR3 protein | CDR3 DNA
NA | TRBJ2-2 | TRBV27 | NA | CASSLSGRASRELFF | TGTGCCAGCAGTTTATCGGGCAGGGCTTCCAGGGAGCTGTTTTTT
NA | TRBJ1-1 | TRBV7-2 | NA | CASSRQWGDTEAFF | TGTGCCAGCAGCCGCCAGTGGGGGGACACTGAAGCTTTCTTT
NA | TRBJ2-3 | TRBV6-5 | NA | CASFADTQYF | TGTGCCAGCTTCGCAGATACGCAGTATTTT
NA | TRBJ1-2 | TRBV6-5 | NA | CASSRDLGGGYTF | TGTGCCAGCAGCCGGGATTTGGGAGGTGGCTACACCTTC
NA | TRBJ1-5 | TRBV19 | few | CASSIGQHSNQPQHF | TGTGCCAGTAGTATAGGACAGCATAGCAATCAGCCCCAGCATTTT
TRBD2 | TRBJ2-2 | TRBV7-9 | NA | CASSPPTGGYTGELFF | TGTGCCAGCAGCCCCCCGACGGGGGGATACACCGGGGAGCTGTTTTTT
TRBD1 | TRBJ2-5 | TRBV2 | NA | CASSRDRQETQYF | TGTGCCAGCAGTCGGGACAGACAAGAGACCCAGTACTTC
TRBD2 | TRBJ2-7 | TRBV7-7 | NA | CASSQGLAADEQYF | TGTGCTAGCAGCCAGGGACTAGCGGCCGACGAGCAGTACTTC
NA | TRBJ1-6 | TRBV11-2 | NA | CASSLGWAGSPLHF | TGTGCCAGCAGCTTAGGGTGGGCGGGTTCACCCCTCCACTTT
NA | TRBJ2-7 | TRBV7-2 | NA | CASSLVGGAYEQYF | TGTGCCAGCAGCTTAGTTGGGGGGGCTTACGAGCAGTACTTC
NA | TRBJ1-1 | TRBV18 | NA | CASSPPARAYTEAFF | TGTGCCAGCTCACCACCGGCCAGGGCGTACACTGAAGCTTTCTTT
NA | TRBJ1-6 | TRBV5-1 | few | CASSSTDSSYNSPLHF | TGCGCCAGCAGCTCCACAGACAGCTCCTATAATTCACCCCTCCACTTT
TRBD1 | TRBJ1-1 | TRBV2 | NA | CATEGQGIISTEAFF | TGTGCCACGGAGGGACAGGGCATCATCAGCACTGAAGCTTTCTTT
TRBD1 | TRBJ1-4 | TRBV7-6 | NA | CASSSRTGTNEKLFF | TGTGCCAGCAGCTCAAGGACAGGAACTAATGAAAAACTGTTTTTT
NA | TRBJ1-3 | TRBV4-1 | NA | CASSQGGGRGNTIYF | TGCGCCAGCAGCCAAGGGGGGGGCCGTGGAAACACCATATATTTT
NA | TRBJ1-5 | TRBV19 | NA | CASRTPSSGRQPQHF | TGTGCCAGTAGGACCCCCTCTTCGGGGAGGCAGCCCCAGCATTTT
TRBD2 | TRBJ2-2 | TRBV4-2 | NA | CASSLPGGGTGELFF | TGTGCCAGCAGCCTCCCCGGGGGAGGGACCGGGGAGCTGTTTTTT
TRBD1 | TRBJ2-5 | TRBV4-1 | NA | CASSQETGGWETQYF | TGCGCCAGCAGCCAAGAGACAGGGGGCTGGGAGACCCAGTACTTC
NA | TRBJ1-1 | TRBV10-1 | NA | CASSESPGETEAFF | TGCGCCAGCAGTGAGTCCCCAGGGGAGACTGAAGCTTTCTTT
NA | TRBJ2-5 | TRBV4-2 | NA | CASSQQAPPSETQYF | TGTGCCAGCAGCCAACAAGCGCCCCCTTCGGAGACCCAGTACTTC
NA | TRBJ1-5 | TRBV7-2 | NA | CASSLGRGTNQPQHF | TGTGCCAGCAGCTTAGGAAGGGGAACCAATCAGCCCCAGCATTTT
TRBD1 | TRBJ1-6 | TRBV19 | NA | CASRAQRDRFNSPLHF | TGTGCCAGTAGAGCCCAGCGGGACAGGTTTAATTCACCCCTCCACTTT